This is a list of T cell receptor beta chains from one sample in a study of regulatory T cells in long-lasting Graves disease. A single record per CDR3 protein comes from TCRdb applying MiXCR to the multiplex PCR reads. The top ten clones hold around 10% of a sample with over 450,000 distinct CDR3 sequences, 12% of them seen once. The same sample was also studied in work on T cells in Graves' hyperthyroidism and ophthalmopathy.

The material sequenced was peripheral blood mononuclear cells (PBMCs), taken at new diagnosis, from a patient treated with antithyroid drugs. The origin of the receptors is a woman aged 25-40 years with Graves disease. Both conserved end residues are part of each CDR3. The D gene is left open where the match is weak. Clone size is stated in some rows and not others, as once, few, many or a class when expanded.

j_gene,d_gene,abundance,v_gene,CDR3aa,CDR3nt
TRBJ2-2,TRBD1,.,TRBV7-6,CASSLTGGSTGELFF,TGTGCCAGCAGTTTGACAGGGGGGTCCACCGGGGAGCTGTTTTTT
TRBJ2-1,.,many,TRBV15,CATGAGDYSYNEQFF,TGTGCCACTGGGGCAGGCGATTACTCCTACAATGAGCAGTTCTTC
TRBJ2-7,TRBD2,many,TRBV10-3,CAITVRFPGLAPTLPIYEQYF,TGTGCCATCACCGTAAGGTTTCCGGGACTAGCGCCGACTCTCCCGATCTACGAGCAGTACTTC
TRBJ2-5,TRBD2,few,TRBV5-6,CASSSGLARWAQYF,TGTGCCAGCAGCTCGGGACTAGCTCGGTGGGCCCAGTACTTC
TRBJ1-2,TRBD1,few,TRBV7-9,CASSLEDRGWYGYTF,TGTGCCAGCAGCTTAGAAGACAGGGGCTGGTATGGCTACACCTTC
TRBJ2-5,.,.,TRBV5-1,CASSFGGQQETQYF,TGCGCCAGCAGCTTTGGGGGGCAACAAGAGACCCAGTACTTC
TRBJ1-3,.,.,TRBV20-1,CSARDTGKGGNTIYF,TGCAGTGCTAGAGATACAGGGAAAGGAGGAAACACCATATATTTT
TRBJ1-2,.,.,TRBV30,CAWSRLYGYTF,TGTGCCTGGAGTAGGCTGTATGGCTACACCTTC
TRBJ2-1,.,few,TRBV19,CASSYRGSDNEQFF,TGTGCCAGTAGTTACCGGGGCTCGGACAATGAGCAGTTCTTC
TRBJ1-1,.,many,TRBV2,CASYKGRRQLLNTEAFF,TGTGCCAGCTACAAAGGACGAAGACAGCTATTGAACACTGAAGCTTTCTTT
TRBJ2-7,.,.,TRBV9,CASSKGGVLPSPYEQYF,TGTGCCAGCAGCAAGGGGGGGGTCCTGCCCTCCCCGTACGAGCAGTACTTC
TRBJ2-2,.,few,TRBV25-1,CASSVSQGTGELFF,TGTGCCAGCAGTGTTTCACAGGGTACCGGGGAGCTGTTTTTT
TRBJ1-5,.,few,TRBV19,CASSRQVGAINQPQHF,TGTGCCAGTAGTAGACAGGTAGGGGCGATCAATCAGCCCCAGCATTTT
TRBJ1-1,.,many,TRBV29-1,CSVSRGLTEAFF,TGCAGCGTAAGCAGGGGATTGACTGAAGCTTTCTTT
TRBJ1-3,.,.,TRBV7-9,CASSSPGTGNTIYF,TGTGCCAGCAGCTCCCCAGGCACTGGAAACACCATATATTTT
TRBJ1-2,TRBD1,many,TRBV15,CATSRATGSLDYGYTF,TGTGCCACCAGCAGAGCGACAGGGTCATTGGACTATGGCTACACCTTC
TRBJ1-6,TRBD1,many,TRBV2,CASSEAGGRSPLHF,TGTGCCAGCAGTGAGGCAGGGGGCCGATCACCCCTCCACTTT
TRBJ2-3,TRBD2,many,TRBV20-1,CSATLAGDNYEGTDTQYF,TGCAGTGCTACACTAGCGGGAGATAATTACGAGGGGACAGATACGCAGTATTTT
TRBJ2-5,.,few,TRBV4-3,CASSQDFEETQYF,TGCGCCAGCAGCCAAGATTTTGAGGAGACCCAGTACTTC
TRBJ2-1,.,many,TRBV12-3/TRBV12-4,CASSSLAEGTEQFF,TGTGCCAGCAGTTCTCTAGCGGAAGGGACAGAGCAGTTCTTC
TRBJ1-3,.,few,TRBV20-1,CSAPQNSGNTIYF,TGCAGTGCACCCCAGAACTCTGGAAACACCATATATTTT
TRBJ2-1,TRBD2,.,TRBV2,CASRSRLAGGLSSYNEQFF,TGTGCCAGCAGATCGAGGCTAGCGGGAGGCCTATCCTCCTACAATGAGCAGTTCTTC
TRBJ1-1,.,many,TRBV28,CASSLRTDNTEAFF,TGTGCCAGCAGTTTAAGGACGGATAACACTGAAGCTTTCTTT
TRBJ2-7,TRBD2,many,TRBV5-1,CASSSLAGALYEQYF,TGCGCCAGCAGCTCCCTAGCGGGAGCTCTCTACGAGCAGTACTTC
TRBJ2-2,TRBD2,many,TRBV9,CASSVVSGGNTGELFF,TGTGCCAGCAGCGTAGTAAGCGGGGGGAACACCGGGGAGCTGTTTTTT
TRBJ2-1,.,many,TRBV27,CASSLLSRPTNNEQFF,TGTGCCAGCAGTTTGTTGAGCAGGCCCACAAACAATGAGCAGTTCTTC
TRBJ2-2,.,many,TRBV11-3,CASQWYTGELFF,TGTGCCAGCCAGTGGTACACCGGGGAGCTGTTTTTT
TRBJ1-1,TRBD1,many,TRBV19,CASSISIPGGAGTEAFF,TGTGCCAGTAGTATAAGTATACCAGGGGGCGCGGGCACTGAAGCTTTCTTT
TRBJ2-2,.,many,TRBV11-3,CASSRFRNSLNTGELFF,TGTGCCAGCAGCCGCTTTCGGAACAGCCTGAACACCGGGGAGCTGTTTTTT
TRBJ1-1,TRBD1,many,TRBV11-2,CASSSYTGVTEAFF,TGTGCCAGCAGCTCATACACAGGGGTCACTGAAGCTTTCTTT
TRBJ1-1,.,.,TRBV7-9,CASSPTGGPKAFF,TGTGCCAGCAGCCCTACGGGGGGGCCTAAAGCTTTCTTT